The 32 T cell receptor beta chains below come from one sample, sequenced in a study of T-cell reconstitution after alpha-beta-depleted transplantation in children (dated by TCRdb to the mid-2010s). The library was made by PCR. Sequencing instrument: Illumina HiSeq 2500. To normalize quantification of the TCRbeta repertoire, the TCR libraries were built with molecular barcoding that relied on unique molecular identifiers. TCRdb applied fastp at Q25 and MiXCR to the public reads, then kept only in-frame beta chains. Duplicate CDR3 protein sequences are folded into a single record with the most common DNA and genes. The sample has 190,000 or so distinct CDR3 sequences on record, over 5.5% of them singletons. 3% of the sample goes to the ten largest clones. The specimen comprised PBMCs from the stem cell graft donor, sampled from the stem cell graft. The source is a human donor who donated a stem cell graft to a child with Wiskott-Aldrich syndrome.

This chain links TRBV18 with TRBJ2-7; 10 nucleotides line up with TRBD1. The V and J ends lost 3 bases and 2 bases, in that order; junction bases with no gene match: 10. Germline values: CDR1 KGHSH, CDR2 LQKENI. This CDR3 is built from 17 residues. In DNA form, the CDR3 reads TGTGCCAGCTCACCGCCGGGACAGGGGACCTCTACCTACGAGCAGTACTTC. The encoded protein is CASSPPGQGTSTYEQYF.

The sample holds many counts of this clonotype. The rearrangement joins TRBV5-1 to TRBJ2-7; D not resolved. CDR1 is SGHRS and CDR2 is YFSETQ in the germline V gene. The ends were cut back, 6 bases at V and 0 bases at J, with 16 bases in the middle. This CDR3 region has 15 residues. The CDR3 DNA sequence: TGCGCCAGCACCCTAGGTACCGCTAGCTCCTACGAGCAGTACTTC. Translating gives CASTLGTASSYEQYF.

In its sample, this clonotype was seen many times. The chain joins TRBV20-1 to TRBJ2-1; D unresolved. CDR1 is DFQATT and CDR2 is SNEGSKA in the germline V gene (reference sequence). The CDR3 is 14 residues long. Trimming pared 3 bases from V and 8 bases from J, leaving 17 bases between. CDR3 in DNA: TGCAGTGCTAGGCAACCCGTTACAGAGCATGAGCAGTTCTTC. This gives the protein CSARQPVTEHEQFF.

This clonotype was seen at least ten times. The chain employs TRBV29-1 and TRBJ1-4; D call uncertain. Per germline, CDR1 SQVTM and CDR2 ANQGSEA. Trimming took off 4 bases at V and 8 bases at J, with 5 bases between the two ends. The CDR3 is 10 amino acids. The CDR3 here is CSVGDEKLFF. The CDR3 DNA is TGCAGCGTTGGAGACGAAAAACTGTTTTTT.

Regarding this clonotype: A single base separates this from a much larger clone, so it may be a read error. The chain has TRBV24-1 and TRBJ2-1, with no clear D. Germline V gene data show CDR1 as KGHDR and CDR2 as SFDVKD. The CDR3 is made up of 8 amino acids. The CDR3 is CDTNEQFF. In nucleotides, the CDR3 is TGTGACACCAATGAGCAGTTCTTC.

This clonotype was seen a few times. This sequence joins TRBV24-1 and TRBJ2-3; D gene unclear. CDR3 length: 19 amino acids. The V end was cut by 1 base, the J end by 1 base, with 20 bases between. Per germline, CDR1 KGHDR and CDR2 SFDVKD. CDR3 bases: TGTGCCACCAGTGATTTCCGCTCGGCCGCGTTGAGATGCACAGATACGCAGTATTTT. This translates into CATSDFRSAALRCTDTQYF.

This clonotype was detected many times. The chain uses TRBV12-3 or TRBV12-4 and TRBJ2-3; TRBD1 agrees at 9 bases. The junction had 10 bases not matched to a gene; V was cut back by 10 bases and J by 2 bases. The CDR3 runs to 15 residues. The CDR3 loop is CAITGQGIHTDTQYF. The CDR3 region has the DNA TGTGCCATTACGGGACAGGGCATACACACAGATACGCAGTATTTT.

The table lists this clonotype with a few counts. The chain is built from TRBV7-2 and TRBJ2-1, with 10 bases matching TRBD1. The V gene's germline CDR1 is SGHTA and CDR2 FQGNSA. The CDR3 has 14 amino acids. The trim removed 5 bases at V and 6 bases at J, leaving 4 bases unmatched. The CDR3 DNA is TGTGCCAGCAGCCTCGGGACAGGGGTCAATGAGCAGTTCTTC. Translating it yields CASSLGTGVNEQFF.

This clonotype was detected ten times or more. The V and J genes are TRBV24-1 and TRBJ2-3; TRBD2 is a possible D gene (6 bases). CDR1 and CDR2 (germline): KGHDR, SFDVKD. The CDR3 extends over 15 amino acids. With 4 bases removed from V and 2 bases from J, the gap between germline ends came to 12 bases. The CDR3 reads CATSEPRGNTDTQYF. The CDR3 DNA reads TGTGCCACCAGTGAACCACGGGGGAACACAGATACGCAGTATTTT.

This clonotype came up many times. At one end, the junction sequence differs from germline, possibly due to a read error. V usage is TRBV28 and J usage is TRBJ1-6; perhaps TRBD1 as D (5 bases). The CDR3 has 15 amino acids. From germline, CDR1 is MDHEN and CDR2 SYDVKM. The CDR3 DNA reads as TGTGCCAGCAGCCCCTTGATTGGGGGTAATTCACCCCTCCATTTT. Protein: CASSPLIGGNSPLHF.

This clonotype has at least ten counts. This sequence joins TRBV20-1 and TRBJ2-1; 13 bases are a match to TRBD2. V lost 6 bases and J lost 5; bases outside the gene matches: 4. This CDR3 is 14 amino acids long. Germline CDR1 DFQATT, CDR2 SNEGSKA (reference sequence). CDR3 sequence (DNA): TGCAGTGCGCCGGGACTAGCGGGGAACAATGAGCAGTTCTTC. It translates to CSAPGLAGNNEQFF.

The chain combines TRBV24-1 with TRBJ2-1; 10 nucleotides match TRBD1. The CDR3 consists of 14 residues. Per the germline V gene, CDR1 is KGHDR and CDR2 is SFDVKD. V lost 5 bases and J lost 10; bases outside the gene matches: 7. The DNA for the CDR3 is TGTGCCACCAGTGTGACAGGGGGCTGGCGGGAGCAGTTCTTC. Protein product: CATSVTGGWREQFF.

This clonotype came up many times. This rearrangement joins TRBV28 to TRBJ2-7; tentative D call: TRBD1 (5 bases). Germline V gives CDR1 MDHEN, CDR2 SYDVKM. Trimming stripped 1 base from V and 1 base from J, with 23 bases between. CDR3 length equals 19 residues. The CDR3 sequence is CASSLLVTVQGSWSYEQYF. As DNA, the CDR3 is TGTGCCAGCAGTTTATTGGTCACAGTTCAGGGCAGCTGGTCCTACGAGCAGTACTTC.

This clonotype was detected only a few times. The chain uses TRBV24-1 and TRBJ2-1; TRBD1 aligns across 7 bases. Trimming at V came to 9 bases and at J to 6 bases, leaving 7 bases not matched to a gene. CDR1 and CDR2 (germline): KGHDR, SFDVKD. The CDR3 has 13 amino acids. The CDR3 bases are TGTGCCACCGGGGACAGTTTTTTCAATGAGCAGTTCTTC. Protein sequence: CATGDSFFNEQFF.

This clonotype came up a few times. The chain couples TRBV5-1 to TRBJ1-1; D uncertain. The CDR3 sequence is 14 residues long. V lost 4 bases to trimming and J lost 0 bases, with 10 bases between them. Germline values: CDR1 SGHRS, CDR2 YFSETQ. The CDR3, as DNA: TGCGCCAGCAGCCGGAGTAGGCTGAACACTGAAGCTTTCTTT. This gives the protein CASSRSRLNTEAFF.

The CDR3 reads CASSFYNTGLEGEQYF. CDR3 coding DNA: TGCGCCAGCAGCTTCTACAACACAGGTTTGGAAGGCGAGCAGTACTTC. The rearrangement uses TRBV5-1 and TRBJ2-7, with a possible D match to TRBD1 (5 bases). The CDR3 has 16 amino acids. CDR1 and CDR2 from the germline V gene are SGHRS and YFSETQ. V dropped 2 bases and J dropped 6 bases, with 21 bases sitting between them.

In this sample, this clonotype turned up many times. The J gene is TRBJ2-2, the V gene TRBV6-6; D call uncertain. This CDR3 contains 13 residues. V was pared by 4 bases and J by 5 bases, with 8 bases between. Germline CDR1 MNHNY, CDR2 SVGAGI (reference sequence). CDR3 region: CASSWVATGELFF. CDR3 in DNA: TGTGCCAGCAGTTGGGTGGCGACCGGGGAGCTGTTTTTT.

This clonotype came up once. This CDR3 reads CASRVLSGANVLTF. The CDR3 nucleotides read TGTGCCAGCAGGGTGCTCTCTGGGGCCAACGTCCTGACTTTC. The rearrangement joins TRBV11-3 to TRBJ2-6; D is undetermined. The CDR3 has 14 residues. The V end lost 6 bases, the J end lost 0 bases, and 6 bases lay between the germline ends. Germline CDR1 SGHNT, CDR2 YENEEA.

This clonotype has a count of ten or more. The chain is built from TRBV18 and TRBJ2-1, with 9 bases lining up with TRBD1. V dropped 5 bases and J dropped 6; count of bases not matched to a gene: 11. Germline CDR1 is KGHSH and CDR2 is LQKENI. This CDR3 is built from 16 residues. DNA of the CDR3: TGTGCCAGCTCATCGACCGGGACAGGGACCCTCAATGAGCAGTTCTTC. The encoded protein is CASSSTGTGTLNEQFF.

Only a few counts were recorded for this clonotype. The rearrangement links TRBV11-1 to TRBJ2-6; the match to TRBD2 covers 10 bases. Trimming removed 2 bases from V and 0 bases from J; junction bases left unmatched: 4. CDR1 and CDR2 (germline): SGHAT, FQDESV (reference sequence). This CDR3 comprises 18 residues. The CDR3 nucleotides are TGTGCCAGCAGCTTACCCTGGACTAGCGGCTCTGGGGCCAACGTCCTGACTTTC. As protein: CASSLPWTSGSGANVLTF.

In its sample, this clonotype was seen many times. This chain connects TRBV20-1 to TRBJ1-2; no definite D call. The CDR3 has 16 amino acids. V lost 1 base and J lost 0, with 15 bases in between. The germline gives CDR1 DFQATT, CDR2 SNEGSKA (reference sequence). DNA of the CDR3: TGCAGTGCTAGAGCCACGACGGGAGCTACTAACTATGGCTACACCTTC. Amino acids: CSARATTGATNYGYTF.

This clonotype was observed many times. The J gene is TRBJ2-1, the V gene TRBV20-1; TRBD2 matches at 13 bases. Per the germline V gene, CDR1 is DFQATT and CDR2 is SNEGSKA (reference sequence). The CDR3 runs to 15 residues. V shed 5 bases and J 10 bases; nucleotides not matched to a gene: 11. CDR3 region: CSAFPGLAGPREQFF. In DNA form, the CDR3 reads TGCAGTGCTTTCCCGGGACTAGCGGGGCCGAGGGAGCAGTTCTTC.

At least ten counts were recorded for this clonotype. V and J are TRBV12-3 or TRBV12-4 and TRBJ2-2; TRBD2 matches 10 bases. This CDR3 spans 15 amino acids. Trimming cost V 6 bases and J 7 bases; bases outside gene matches: 8. CDR3: CASSRSGGPNGELFF. The CDR3 nucleotides are TGTGCCAGCAGCCGTAGCGGGGGGCCCAACGGGGAGCTGTTTTTT.

V gene TRBV12-3 or TRBV12-4 combines with J gene TRBJ2-1; TRBD2 is a possible D gene (5 bases). CDR3 length: 12 amino acids. The ends were cut back, 8 bases at V and 0 bases at J, with 5 bases in the middle. CDR3 sequence reads: CASGSSYNEQFF. The CDR3 nucleotides read TGTGCCAGCGGGAGCTCCTACAATGAGCAGTTCTTC.

This clonotype was seen a handful of times. The chain couples TRBV3-1 to TRBJ1-1; 7 bases fit TRBD1. CDR3 size: 14 residues. Losses at the gene ends were 1 base for V and 8 bases for J; bases not matched to a gene: 7. The germline V gene encodes CDR1 LGHDT and CDR2 YNNKEL (reference sequence). The CDR3 loop is CASSQVQGGTEAFF. In DNA, the CDR3 is TGTGCCAGCAGCCAAGTCCAGGGGGGGACCGAAGCTTTCTTT. Based on the CDR3 plus reference TRBV3-1 and TRBJ1-1, the full variable domain is DTAVSQTPKYLVTQMGNDKSIKCEQNLGHDTMYWYKQDSKKFLKIMFSYNNKELIINETVPNRFSPKSPDKAHLNLHINSLELGDSAVYFCASSQVQGGTEAFFGQGTRLTVV.

This chain uses TRBV5-1 with TRBJ2-7, with D possibly being TRBD1 or TRBD2 (5 bases each). Trimming took off 1 base at V and 2 bases at J, with 10 bases between the two ends. Germline V CDR1 and CDR2: SGHRS, YFSETQ. The CDR3 has 14 amino acids. Written as DNA, the CDR3 is TGCGCCAGCAGCTTGTCTGGGACCCCCTACGAGCAGTACTTC. Translated: CASSLSGTPYEQYF.

At least ten counts were recorded for this clonotype. The CDR3 loop reads CASTQGGVNTEAFF. CDR3 sequence (DNA): TGTGCCAGCACCCAGGGGGGGGTGAACACTGAAGCTTTCTTT. The rearrangement joins TRBV27 to TRBJ1-1, with TRBD1 identical over 7 bases. Per germline, CDR1 MNHEY and CDR2 SMNVEV (reference sequence). The CDR3 covers 14 residues. Trimming took 7 bases from V and 0 from J; bases not matched to a gene: 5.

This clonotype was observed many times. The chain combines TRBV29-1 with TRBJ2-6; possibly TRBD2 for D (5 bases). V was cut by 6 bases and J by 4 bases, with 13 bases left in between. Germline V gene sequence: CDR1 SQVTM, CDR2 ANQGSEA. CDR3 size: 14 residues. CDR3 sequence: CSVATREGANVLTF. CDR3 DNA sequence: TGCAGCGTGGCTACCCGGGAAGGGGCCAACGTCCTGACTTTC. The entire variable domain, with the rest obtained from reference TRBV29-1 and TRBJ2-6, is as follows: SAVISQKPSRDICQRGTSLTIQCQVDSQVTMMFWYRQQPGQSLTLIATANQGSEATYESGFVIDKFPISRPNLTFSTLTVSNMSPEDSSIYLCSVATREGANVLTFGAGSRLTVL.

In this sample, this clonotype turned up many times. The chain uses TRBV24-1 and TRBJ2-1; TRBD2 agrees at 10 bases. V shed 3 bases and J 7 bases; nucleotides not matched to a gene: 8. Per germline, CDR1 KGHDR and CDR2 SFDVKD. This CDR3 spans 16 amino acids. The CDR3 region is CATSDNRLAGKNEQFF. As DNA, the CDR3 is TGTGCCACCAGTGATAATCGACTAGCGGGTAAAAATGAGCAGTTCTTC.

The chain carries TRBV19 and TRBJ1-5; D ambiguous. Trimming cost V 2 bases and J 2 bases, with 10 bases left between them. CDR1 LNHDA and CDR2 SQIVND come from the germline V gene (reference sequence). The CDR3 length is 15 residues. CDR3 nucleotide sequence: TGTGCCAGTAGTATACGGGTGGCTGGCAATCAGCCCCAGCATTTT. Its translation: CASSIRVAGNQPQHF.

The chain employs TRBV20-1 and TRBJ1-3, with D tentatively TRBD1 (6 bases). Germline assignment: CDR1 DFQATT and CDR2 SNEGSKA (reference sequence). The CDR3 totals 16 residues. Deletions cut 6 bases from V and 0 bases from J, with 18 bases between. CDR3 region: CSARPPTGPSGNTIYF. CDR3 nucleotides: TGCAGTGCCCGCCCACCCACAGGGCCCTCTGGAAACACCATATATTTT.

Many counts were recorded for this clonotype. The V gene is TRBV4-1, the J gene TRBJ1-2; D ambiguous. This CDR3 has 14 amino acids. V shed 3 bases and J shed 6 bases, with 14 bases lying between them. CDR1 and CDR2 from the germline V gene are MGHRA and YSYEKL. In DNA, the CDR3 is TGCGCCAGCAGCCAGAGGTTCCAGCATGATGGCTACACCTTC. It specifies CASSQRFQHDGYTF.